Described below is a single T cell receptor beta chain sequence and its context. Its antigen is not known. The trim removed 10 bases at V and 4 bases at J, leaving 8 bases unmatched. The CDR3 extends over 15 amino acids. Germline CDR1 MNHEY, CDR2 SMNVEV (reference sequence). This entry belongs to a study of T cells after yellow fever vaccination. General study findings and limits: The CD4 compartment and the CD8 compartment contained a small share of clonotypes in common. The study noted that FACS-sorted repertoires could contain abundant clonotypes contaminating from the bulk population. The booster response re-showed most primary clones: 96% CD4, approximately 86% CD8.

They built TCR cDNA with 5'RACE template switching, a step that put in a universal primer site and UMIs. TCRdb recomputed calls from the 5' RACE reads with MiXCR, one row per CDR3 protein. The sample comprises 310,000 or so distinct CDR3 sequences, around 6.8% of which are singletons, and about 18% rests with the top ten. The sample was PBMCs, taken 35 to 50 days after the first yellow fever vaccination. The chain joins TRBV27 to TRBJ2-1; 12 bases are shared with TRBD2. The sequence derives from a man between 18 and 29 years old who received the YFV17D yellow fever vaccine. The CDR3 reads CATAPGTSGYNEQFF. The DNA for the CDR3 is TGTGCCACCGCTCCCGGGACTAGCGGGTACAATGAGCAGTTCTTC.